The clone carrying this T cell receptor beta chain turned up a few times. The sample originates from a study of blood T cell repertoires in COVID-19. About the research overall: Acute and convalescent COVID-19 samples came from the United States, Italy and Spain.

Participants spanned ages 18 to 89 years and resided in fewer than 30 US areas. Allocation to cohorts depended on clinical history reported by the participants. Assay: immunoSEQ multiplex PCR; the TCRdb copy retains only in-frame clones and omits some. This table holds about 350,000 clones, about 87% found once. The CDR3 runs 15 residues. With 1 base removed from V and 5 bases from J, the gap between germline ends came to 14 bases. The germline gives CDR1 LGHNA, CDR2 YSLEER. This sequence joins TRBV4-3 and TRBJ1-1, with no clear D. This sequence was found in a woman aged 30 to 39 who had recovered from COVID-19. Sequenced input: PBMCs or T cells enriched from blood (not recorded which). This CDR3 reads CASSQVMGTGTEAFF. The CDR3 bases are TGCGCCAGCAGCCAAGTGATGGGCACTGGAACTGAAGCTTTCTTT.